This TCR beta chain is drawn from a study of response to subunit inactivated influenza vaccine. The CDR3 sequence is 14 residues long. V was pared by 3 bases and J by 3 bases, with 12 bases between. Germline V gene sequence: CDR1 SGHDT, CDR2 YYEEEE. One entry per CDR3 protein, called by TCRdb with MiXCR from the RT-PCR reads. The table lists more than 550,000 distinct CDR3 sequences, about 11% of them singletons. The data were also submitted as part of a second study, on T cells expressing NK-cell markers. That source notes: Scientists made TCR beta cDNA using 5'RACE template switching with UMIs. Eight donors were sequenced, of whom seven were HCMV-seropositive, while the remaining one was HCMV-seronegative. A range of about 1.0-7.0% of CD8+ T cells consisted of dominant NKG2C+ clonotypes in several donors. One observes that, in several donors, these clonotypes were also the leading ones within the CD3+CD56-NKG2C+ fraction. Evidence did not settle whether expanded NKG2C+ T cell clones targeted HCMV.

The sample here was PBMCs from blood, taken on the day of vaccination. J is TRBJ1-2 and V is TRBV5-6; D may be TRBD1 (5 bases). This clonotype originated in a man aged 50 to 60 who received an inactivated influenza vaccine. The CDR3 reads CASSSTGADYGYTF. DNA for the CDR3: TGTGCCAGCAGCTCTACAGGAGCTGACTATGGCTACACCTTC.